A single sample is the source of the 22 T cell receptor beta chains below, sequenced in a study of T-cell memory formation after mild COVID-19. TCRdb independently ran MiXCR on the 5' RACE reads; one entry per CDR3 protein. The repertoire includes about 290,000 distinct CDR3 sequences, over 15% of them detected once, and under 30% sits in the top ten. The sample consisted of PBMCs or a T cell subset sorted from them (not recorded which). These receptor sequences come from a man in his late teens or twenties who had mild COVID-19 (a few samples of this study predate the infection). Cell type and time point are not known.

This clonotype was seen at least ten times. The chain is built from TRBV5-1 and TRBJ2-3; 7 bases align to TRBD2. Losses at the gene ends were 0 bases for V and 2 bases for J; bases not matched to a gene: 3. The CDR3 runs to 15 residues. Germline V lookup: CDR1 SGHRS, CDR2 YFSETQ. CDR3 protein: CASSLGGSLTDTQYF. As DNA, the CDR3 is TGCGCCAGCAGCTTGGGCGGGAGCCTCACAGATACGCAGTATTTT.

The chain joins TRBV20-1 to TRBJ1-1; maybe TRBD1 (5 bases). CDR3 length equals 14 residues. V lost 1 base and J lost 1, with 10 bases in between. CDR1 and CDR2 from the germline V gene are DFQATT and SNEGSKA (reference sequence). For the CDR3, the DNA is TGCAGTGCTAGAGCTGGACACGGGAACACTGAAGCTTTCTTT. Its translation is CSARAGHGNTEAFF.

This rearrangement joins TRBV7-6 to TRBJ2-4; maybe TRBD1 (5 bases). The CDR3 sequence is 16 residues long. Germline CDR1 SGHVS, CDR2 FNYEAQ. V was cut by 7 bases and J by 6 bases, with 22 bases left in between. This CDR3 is CASIPRPGQKRNIQYF. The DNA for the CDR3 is TGTGCCAGCATCCCTAGGCCAGGGCAGAAAAGAAACATTCAGTACTTC.

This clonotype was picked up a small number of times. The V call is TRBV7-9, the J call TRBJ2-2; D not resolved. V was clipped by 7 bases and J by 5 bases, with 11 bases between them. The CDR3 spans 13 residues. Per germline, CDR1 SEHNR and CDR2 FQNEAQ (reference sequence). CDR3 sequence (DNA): TGTGCCAGCACCCCTCTGGGGACCGGGGAGCTGTTTTTT. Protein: CASTPLGTGELFF. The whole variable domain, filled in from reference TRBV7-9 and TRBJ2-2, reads DTGVSQNPRHKITKRGQNVTFRCDPISEHNRLYWYRQTLGQGPEFLTYFQNEAQLEKSRLLSDRFSAERPKGSFSTLEIQRTEQGDSAMYLCASTPLGTGELFFGEGSRLTVL.

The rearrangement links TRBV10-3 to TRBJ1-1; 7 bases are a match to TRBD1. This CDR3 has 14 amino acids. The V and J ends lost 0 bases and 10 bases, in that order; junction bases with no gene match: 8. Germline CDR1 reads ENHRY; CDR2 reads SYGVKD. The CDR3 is CAISESSGGVSAFF. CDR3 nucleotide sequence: TGTGCCATCAGTGAGTCATCAGGGGGTGTATCAGCTTTCTTT.

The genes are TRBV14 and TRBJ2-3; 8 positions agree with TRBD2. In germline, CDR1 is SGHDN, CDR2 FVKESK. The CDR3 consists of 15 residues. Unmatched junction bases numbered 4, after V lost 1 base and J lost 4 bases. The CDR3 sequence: CASSQAGTSSDTQYF. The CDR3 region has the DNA TGTGCCAGCAGCCAAGCCGGGACTAGTTCAGATACGCAGTATTTT.

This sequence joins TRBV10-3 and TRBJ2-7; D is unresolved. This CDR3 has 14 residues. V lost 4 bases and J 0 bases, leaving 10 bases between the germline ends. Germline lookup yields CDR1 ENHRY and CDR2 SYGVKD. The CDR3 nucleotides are TGTGCCATCAGTGGTGGCGATAGCTCCTACGAGCAGTACTTC. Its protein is CAISGGDSSYEQYF.

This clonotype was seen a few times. The CDR3 bases are TGCGCCAGCAGCACAGGGCCCGCCAACGTCCTGACTTTC. Encoded protein: CASSTGPANVLTF. This chain connects TRBV5-1 to TRBJ2-6; a weak D match, TRBD1 (6 bases). The CDR3 spans 13 residues. V gave up 4 bases and J gave up 7 bases, with 9 bases separating them. The germline gives CDR1 SGHRS, CDR2 YFSETQ.

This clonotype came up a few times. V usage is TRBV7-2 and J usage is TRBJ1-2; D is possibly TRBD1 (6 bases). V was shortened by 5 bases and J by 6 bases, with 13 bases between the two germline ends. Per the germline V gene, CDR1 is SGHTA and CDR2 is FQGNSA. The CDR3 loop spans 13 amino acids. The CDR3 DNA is TGTGCCAGCAGCGTATACAGGGACGATGGCTACACCTTC. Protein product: CASSVYRDDGYTF. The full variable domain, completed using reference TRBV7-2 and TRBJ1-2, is GAGVSQSPSNKVTEKGKDVELRCDPISGHTALYWYRQSLGQGLEFLIYFQGNSAPDKSGLPSDRFSAERTGGSVSTLTIQRTQQEDSAVYLCASSVYRDDGYTFGSGTRLTVV.

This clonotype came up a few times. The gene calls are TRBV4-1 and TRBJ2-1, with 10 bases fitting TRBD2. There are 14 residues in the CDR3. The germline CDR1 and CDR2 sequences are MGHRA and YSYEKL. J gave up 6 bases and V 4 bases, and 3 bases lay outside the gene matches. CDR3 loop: CASSPASGGNEQFF. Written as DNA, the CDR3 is TGCGCCAGCAGCCCAGCTAGCGGGGGCAATGAGCAGTTCTTC.

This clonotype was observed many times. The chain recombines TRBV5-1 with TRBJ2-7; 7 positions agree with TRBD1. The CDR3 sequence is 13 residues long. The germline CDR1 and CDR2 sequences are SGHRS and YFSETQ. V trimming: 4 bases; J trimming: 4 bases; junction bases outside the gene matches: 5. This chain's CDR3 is CASSPTGNYEQYF. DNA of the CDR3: TGCGCCAGCAGCCCGACAGGGAATTACGAGCAGTACTTC.

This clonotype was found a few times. This chain's CDR3 is CASSRAFGYGYTF. The CDR3 coding sequence is TGTGCCAGCAGCAGAGCTTTTGGGTATGGCTACACCTTC. The chain links TRBV27 to TRBJ1-2, with D hard to call. The V end was cut by 6 bases, the J end by 5 bases, with 13 bases between. CDR1 is MNHEY and CDR2 is SMNVEV in the germline V gene (reference sequence). The CDR3 runs to 13 residues.

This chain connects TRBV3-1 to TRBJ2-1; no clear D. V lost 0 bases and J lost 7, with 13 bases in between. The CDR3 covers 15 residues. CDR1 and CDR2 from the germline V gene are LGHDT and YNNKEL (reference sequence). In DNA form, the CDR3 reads TGTGCCAGCAGCCAAGATCTTCGACTGTCAAATGAGCAGTTCTTC. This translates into CASSQDLRLSNEQFF.

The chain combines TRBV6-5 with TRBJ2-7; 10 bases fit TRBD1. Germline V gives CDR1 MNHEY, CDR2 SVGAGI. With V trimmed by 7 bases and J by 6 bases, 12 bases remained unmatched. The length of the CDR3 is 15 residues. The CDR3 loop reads CASTNGGTGDVEQYF. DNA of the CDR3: TGTGCCAGCACCAACGGAGGGACAGGGGATGTCGAGCAGTACTTC.

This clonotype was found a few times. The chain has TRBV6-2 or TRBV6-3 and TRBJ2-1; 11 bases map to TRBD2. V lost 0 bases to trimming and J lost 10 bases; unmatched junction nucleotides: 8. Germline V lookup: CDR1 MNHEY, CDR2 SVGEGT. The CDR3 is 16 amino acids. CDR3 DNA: TGTGCCAGCAGTTACTCTAACGGACTAGCGGGCCCCGAGCAGTTCTTC. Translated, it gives CASSYSNGLAGPEQFF.

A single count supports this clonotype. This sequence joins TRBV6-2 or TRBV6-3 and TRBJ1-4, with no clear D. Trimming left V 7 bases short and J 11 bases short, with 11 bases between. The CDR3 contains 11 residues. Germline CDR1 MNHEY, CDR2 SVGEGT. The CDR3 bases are TGTGCCAGCACCAACGCTCAGAAACTGTTTTTT. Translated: CASTNAQKLFF.

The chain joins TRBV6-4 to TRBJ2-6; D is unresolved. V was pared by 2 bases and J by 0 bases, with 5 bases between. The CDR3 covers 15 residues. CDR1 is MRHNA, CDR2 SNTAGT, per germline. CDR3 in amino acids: CASSDGISGANVLTF. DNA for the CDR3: TGTGCCAGCAGTGACGGGATCTCTGGGGCCAACGTCCTGACTTTC.

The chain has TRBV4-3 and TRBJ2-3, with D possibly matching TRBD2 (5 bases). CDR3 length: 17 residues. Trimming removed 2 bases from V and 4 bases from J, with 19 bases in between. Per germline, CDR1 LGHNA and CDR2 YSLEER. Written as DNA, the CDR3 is TGCGCCAGCAGCCAAAACCTAGCCCTGAAGTATGCAGATACGCAGTATTTT. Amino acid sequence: CASSQNLALKYADTQYF.

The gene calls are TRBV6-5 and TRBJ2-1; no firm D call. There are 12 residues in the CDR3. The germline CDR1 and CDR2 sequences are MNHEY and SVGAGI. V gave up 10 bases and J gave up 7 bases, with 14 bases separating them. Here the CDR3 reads CANRTRKNEQFF. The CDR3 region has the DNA TGTGCCAATCGAACACGAAAGAATGAGCAGTTCTTC.

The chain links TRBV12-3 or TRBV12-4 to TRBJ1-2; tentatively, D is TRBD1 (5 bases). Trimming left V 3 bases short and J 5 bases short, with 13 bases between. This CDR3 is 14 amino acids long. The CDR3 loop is CASSLGQGWYGYTF. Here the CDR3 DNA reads TGTGCCAGCAGTTTGGGTCAGGGTTGGTATGGCTACACCTTC.

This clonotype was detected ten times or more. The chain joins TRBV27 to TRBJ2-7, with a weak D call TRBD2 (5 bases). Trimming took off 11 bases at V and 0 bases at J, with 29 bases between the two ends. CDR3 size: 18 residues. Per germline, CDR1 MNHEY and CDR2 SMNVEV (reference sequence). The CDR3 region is CAARPLERTAGSSYEQYV. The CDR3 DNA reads TGTGCCGCGCGGCCGTTAGAGCGGACGGCAGGCAGCTCCTACGAGCAGTACGTC.

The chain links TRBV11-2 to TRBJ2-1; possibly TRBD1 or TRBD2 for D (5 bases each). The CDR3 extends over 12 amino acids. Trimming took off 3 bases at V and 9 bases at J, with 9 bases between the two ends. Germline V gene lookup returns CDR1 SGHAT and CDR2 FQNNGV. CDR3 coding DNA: TGTGCCAGCAGCTTCGGGGACGGTGAGCAGTTCTTC. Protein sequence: CASSFGDGEQFF.